Given below is one T cell receptor (beta chain) in context. Its antigen is unknown. Germline CDR1 is KGHSH and CDR2 is LQKENI. This CDR3 contains 14 residues. Between the trimmed V and J ends, which lost 3 bases and 3 bases, there was a span of 12 bases. This sample is part of a study of cytomegalovirus exposure and HLA in healthy donors. Study outcomes and limitations: In a later analysis, specific HLA alleles were associated with under 20,000 TCR beta sequences at a 0.05 false discovery rate. Across donors, presence/absence analyses took sequencing depth to be roughly uniform.

60 Vbeta and 13 Jbeta primers were used in PCR. Libraries were prepared by immunoSEQ multiplex PCR; TCRdb keeps only in-frame clonotypes and omits some of them. The data contain about 130,000 clones, 55% to 75% of them singletons. The specimen was PBMCs. The chain employs TRBV18 and TRBJ2-7, with unresolved D. The clonotype was recovered from a young man in good health and CMV-seronegative. CDR3 loop: CASSPLTGGYEQYF. The CDR3 region has the DNA TGTGCCAGCTCACCCCTAACGGGTGGCTACGAGCAGTACTTC.